This T cell receptor (beta chain) was profiled in a study of Ad26.COV2.S vaccination and SARS-CoV-2 variants. On the study more broadly: A COV1001 Ad26.COV2.S trial-arm participant provided the sample.

Generated by immunoSEQ multiplex PCR, the TCRdb table keeps only in-frame clones and is missing some. The table shows about 440,000 clones, with around 90% occurring only once. The germline CDR1 and CDR2 sequences are SGHKS and YYEKEE (reference sequence). The CDR3 sequence is 13 residues long. Trimming took 2 bases from V and 5 from J, leaving 10 bases between them. Treatment denoted: 15 to 20 received Ad26.COV2.S at low or high dose, single or two shots; 5 received placebo; per-sample allocation not given. Day 63 after the first vaccine or placebo injection was the time point for sampling. SARS-CoV-2 spike from the Wuhan strain was encoded by the vaccine, an Ad26 vector.

The receptor was isolated from a person between 18 and 65 years old who received the Ad26.COV2.S COVID-19 vaccine or a placebo. The V and J genes are TRBV5-5 and TRBJ2-5; the D gene is possibly TRBD2 (6 bases). Sequences were derived from peripheral blood, sampled in a trial of Ad26.COV2.S vaccine versus placebo. The CDR3 loop is CASSFSGGETQYF. The CDR3, as DNA: TGTGCCAGCAGCTTTTCTGGGGGGGAGACCCAGTACTTC.